One TCR beta chain is described in this entry. Its antigen remains undetermined. The sample holds no much larger clone one base away, and base qualities are not on file. This record comes from a study of shared clonotypes between healthy human individuals (TCRdb year 2020). General notes on the study: Three men and two women, aged 18 to 49 years, made up the cohort. Between about 0.8 and 9 billion PBMCs per donor were obtained by leukapheresis. For each donor, three plates each were used for CD4 naive and CD4 memory, two plates were used for CD8 naive, and one plate was used for CD8 memory. To estimate repertoire size and how much clonotype sharing occurs between individuals, the study deeply sequenced the blood TCR repertoires of about 5 healthy adults. To increase sequencing depth and limit assay-specific biases, different laboratories used diverse techniques to prepare libraries and sequence TCR repertoires.

Overall study outcomes, separate from this receptor: Compared with non-shared clonotypes, clonotypes shared by all four sorted-subset donors had higher generation probabilities. Larger estimated clonotype richness was generally found for naive subsets than for memory subsets. Based on pairwise subsampling, the degree of clonotype sharing among donors was expected to be affected by sequencing depth. Sampling was restricted to blood, and TCR repertoires in tissue are likely to differ from TCR repertoires in blood. Even with the large sequencing depth, rarefaction of the sorted-subset datasets indicated that sequencing was incomplete. Across a handful of donors, about 5% of naive CD4, around 3.3% of naive CD8, 2.3% of memory CD4, and approximately 0.4% of memory CD8 clonotypes were shared. The genetic and exposure-history diversity represented was limited by the small number of donors.

Using the deep immunoSEQ assay, TCR CDR3 regions were amplified from genomic DNA by multiplex PCR. For each cell subset, the extracted genomic DNA was distributed evenly across all wells of several immunoSEQ 96-well plates, and each plate served as one replicate. For sorted subsets, each replicate PCR was loaded with around 220 ng genomic DNA, equivalent to about 30,000 T cell genomes. Purified libraries were quantified with a Qubit 3.0 fluorometer, sized on a Bioanalyzer 2100, and re-quantified with the KAPA Library Quantification kit. A separate single-read 150-cycle Illumina NextSeq 550 flow cell was used to sequence each immunoSEQ 96-well plate. As for how the authors treated the data: Because only junctional sequences without quality scores were contained in the immunoSEQ output, filtering matching that applied to full-length reads could not be performed. To assign V/J genes and CDR3, sequences were annotated using PyIR, a Python wrapper for IgBLAST v1.9, with IMGT germline references. Any read was removed if the V/J assignment was weak (E-value above 1e-6), the CDR3 was missing, or the read contained stop codons, out-of-frame junctions, or ambiguous translated residues. V3J clonotypes were defined as sequences sharing an identical inferred V gene, J gene, and CDR3 amino acid sequence. To compute the percentage overlap between repertoires, the number of shared unique clonotypes was divided by the size of the smaller repertoire. Repertoire richness was assessed with RTK rarefaction, the Chao1 estimator, and Recon v2.1 estimates of unobserved clonotypes. Generation probabilities for all TCRbeta clonotypes obtained by the gDNA method from a handful of donors were computed using OLGA. Drawn from immuneACCESS, this table holds only the in-frame rearrangements with V and J called that TCRdb kept. Clones are partly lost; checked studies trace under half to an unresolved V gene and leave the rest unexplained. The V and J calls and clone size are taken from that table; D and trimming were inferred from the DNA. The sample records 950,000 to 1,300,000 clones, more than 65% of which are singletons. Nearly 1.5% of the sample rests with the top ten.

Donors were healthy HIV-negative adults with no recently reported acute infections or vaccinations. Every donor was a Caucasian adult residing in Nashville, Tennessee, USA. Magnetic negative selection was used to enrich CD4+ T cells, after which naive cells were positively selected on CD45RA and the negative fraction became the memory subset. After blood collection by leukapheresis, PBMCs were isolated using Ficoll-Histopaque density gradient centrifugation and then cryopreserved in the vapor phase of liquid nitrogen. Purity and quantity of every magnetically sorted T cell population were checked by analytical flow cytometry. Genomic DNA was isolated from every sorted fraction and measured by UV absorbance on a Nanodrop 2000c. From the cysteine through the phenylalanine, the CDR3 covers 13 amino acids. Of the read, only the CDR3 DNA is kept; its 39 bases are in frame from base 1. V is cut back by 6 bases and J by 7 bases, with 5 bases in the junction unmatched. The CDR1 and CDR2 encoded by the germline V gene are MNHEY and SVGAGI.

The source material was memory CD4+ T cells sorted from blood. The intended sense of this specimen's cell subset or site label: CD45RA-negative fraction. The origin of this receptor is a man aged 18 to 35 in good health. Rearrangement joined TRBV6-5 to TRBJ1-2, and 10 bases in between align with TRBD1. The CDR3 reads as follows: CASRPGQGSGYTF. The nucleotides are TGTGCCAGCAGACCGGGACAGGGGTCTGGCTACACCTTC.